This T cell receptor beta chain was sequenced during a study of T-cell reconstitution after alpha-beta-depleted transplantation in children (dated by TCRdb to about 2016). Regarding the study in general: Using TCR repertoire profiling, the study followed T-cell immune reconstitution in a quantitative way in children after TCRalphabeta/CD19-depleted allogeneic hematopoietic cell transplantation.

The method behind the library was PCR. Sequencer: Illumina HiSeq 2500. TCR libraries were prepared with molecular barcoding, using unique molecular identifiers to normalize TCRbeta repertoire quantification. In-frame beta chains were kept once TCRdb had trimmed the public reads at Q25 with fastp and called clones with MiXCR. Every distinct CDR3 protein forms one entry, paired with its most common genes and DNA. This sample has 500,000 to 600,000 distinct CDR3 sequences in its table, and 25% to 30% of those were observed once. Under 45% of the sample belongs to the ten largest clones. Comment on this clonotype: Its antigen is unknown. No base quality values were provided; no much bigger clone lies one nucleotide off.

The treatment or condition label on this specimen signifies: allogeneic hematopoietic cell transplantation with graft depleted of TCRalphabeta T cells and CD19 B cells. The transplant recipients were children given TCRalphabeta/CD19-depleted allogeneic hematopoietic cell grafts. Overall study outcomes, separate from this receptor: In some patients, the high TCRbeta diversity seen at day 60 was put down to recipient T cells and intrathymic progenitors that had survived conditioning. The apparently early alphabetaT-cell count recovery about two months after transplant was reportedly dependent on only several hundred rapidly expanded clones derived from non-depleted graft cells. Hyperexpanded clone frequencies declined over subsequent months; after one year, T-cell counts and TCRbeta diversity were mostly attributed to newly produced T cells.

Sequenced material: PBMCs, taken before TCRalphabeta/CD19-depleted stem cell transplant. This clonotype was obtained from a boy in the first two years of life with Wiskott-Aldrich syndrome, due to receive a stem cell transplant.

The DNA sequence follows: TGCGCCAGCAGCTTATTAGGACAGGGTGAAACTGAAGCTTTCTTT. It codes for CASSLLGQGETEAFF. Rearrangement joined TRBV5-1 to TRBJ1-1; the junction holds 8 bases that match TRBD1. Germline trimming amounts to 2 bases on V and 5 bases on J, with 8 as the count of junction bases outside the gene matches. The CDR3 holds 15 amino acids from the cysteine to the phenylalanine. The CDR3 DNA has 45 bases and is translated from base 1. CDR1 and CDR2 are read off the germline V gene as SGHRS and YFSETQ. The full variable domain, completed from the reference TRBV5-1 and TRBJ1-1 proteins outside the CDR3, reads KAGVTQTPRYLIKTRGQQVTLSCSPISGHRSVSWYQQTPGQGLQFLFEYFSETQRNKGNFPGRFSGRQFSNSRSEMNVSTLELGDSALYLCASSLLGQGETEAFFGQGTRLTVV.